Shown below are 25 T cell receptor beta chains from a single sample sequenced in a study of T cell responses to AZD1222 COVID-19 vaccine (dated by TCRdb to the early 2020s). The library was made by the immunoSEQ multiplex PCR assay. TCRdb obtained this table from immuneACCESS and retained in-frame rearrangements with V and J assigned. These tables miss some clones; where compared with another copy, unresolved V genes account for less than half of the shortfall, and the remainder is unexplained. This sample has approximately 160,000 clones in its table, and less than 95% of those were observed once. Approximately 3% of the sample rests with the top ten. Per the publication, the time point label means: baseline before first vaccination. The sample consisted of peripheral blood, taken on day 0 of AZD1222 vaccination. The receptor source for this set is an adult in good health.

The chain couples TRBV3-1 (or the pseudogene TRBV3-2) to TRBJ1-1, with D maybe TRBD1 (5 bases). CDR3 length: 13 amino acids. V lost 3 bases to trimming and J lost 3 bases, with 8 bases between them. The germline gives CDR1 LGHDT, CDR2 YNNKEL (reference sequence). The CDR3 here is CASSQGEDTEAFF. The CDR3 region has the DNA TGTGCCAGCAGCCAGGGGGAGGACACTGAAGCTTTCTTT.

This sequence joins TRBV5-4 and TRBJ2-2; perhaps D is TRBD1 or TRBD2 (5 bases each). The CDR3 is 16 residues long. The V end was cut by 4 bases, the J end by 5 bases, with 18 bases between. Per the germline V gene, CDR1 is SGHNT and CDR2 is YYREEE (reference sequence). The CDR3 DNA reads TGTGCCAGCAGCACACCCCGGCAGGGAGATACCGGGGAGCTGTTTTTT. It specifies CASSTPRQGDTGELFF.

This chain joins TRBV6-5 and TRBJ1-1; tentatively, D is TRBD1 (6 bases). V was clipped by 7 bases and J by 0 bases, with 12 bases between them. Germline V gives CDR1 MNHEY, CDR2 SVGAGI. The CDR3 loop spans 14 amino acids. The CDR3 DNA follows: TGTGCCAGCATCCAGGGGTTTATGAACACTGAAGCTTTCTTT. This translates into CASIQGFMNTEAFF.

This sequence joins TRBV29-1 and TRBJ1-2; 9 bases line up with TRBD1. The CDR3 totals 14 residues. CDR1 and CDR2 (germline): SQVTM, ANQGSEA. V dropped 3 bases and J dropped 4; count of bases not matched to a gene: 6. CDR3 DNA: TGCAGCGTTGAGCGTACAGGGGGCGGCTATGGCTACACCTTC. Its translation: CSVERTGGGYGYTF.

This chain uses TRBV7-9 with TRBJ2-7; 12 nucleotides match TRBD2. The CDR3 length is 17 residues. V was pared by 2 bases and J by 3 bases, with 8 bases of the junction left unmatched. The germline V gene has CDR1 SEHNR and CDR2 FQNEAQ (reference sequence). CDR3 protein: CASSLNPPTSGGYEQYF. The CDR3 DNA sequence: TGTGCCAGCAGCTTAAATCCCCCGACTAGCGGGGGCTACGAGCAGTACTTC.

This clone has only one observation. The chain employs TRBV11-2 and TRBJ1-4; D not certain. The CDR3 consists of 14 residues. The V gene's germline CDR1 is SGHAT and CDR2 FQNNGV. Trimming shortened V by 0 bases and J by 10 bases, and 12 bases separated the two germline ends. The CDR3, as DNA: TGTGCCAGCAGCTTAGATGGTTCTAGGGTAAAACTGTTTTTT. Residues: CASSLDGSRVKLFF.

The genes are TRBV11-2 and TRBJ1-1; D gene uncertain. The V gene's germline CDR1 is SGHAT and CDR2 FQNNGV. The CDR3 has 14 residues. V dropped 3 bases and J dropped 5 bases, with 13 bases sitting between them. The CDR3 DNA is TGTGCCAGCAGCTTTTCAGGTTTGTCAACTGAAGCTTTCTTT. Its protein product is CASSFSGLSTEAFF.

This chain links TRBV29-1 with TRBJ2-2; perhaps TRBD2 as D (6 bases). CDR3 length: 13 amino acids. Germline V gene sequence: CDR1 SQVTM, CDR2 ANQGSEA. Trimming took 7 bases from V and 1 from J, leaving 10 bases between them. The CDR3 sequence is CSAGLVNTGELFF. CDR3 nucleotides: TGCAGCGCGGGACTCGTGAACACCGGGGAGCTGTTTTTT.

The chain is built from TRBV6-2 or TRBV6-3 and TRBJ2-7; 9 bases are a match to TRBD1. The CDR3 covers 15 residues. The V segment lost 3 bases and the J segment 3 bases; nucleotides outside the gene matches: 6. Germline V gives CDR1 MNHEY, CDR2 SVGEGT. CDR3: CASSYTGQGHYEQYF. CDR3 bases: TGTGCCAGCAGTTATACGGGACAGGGCCACTACGAGCAGTACTTC.

The chain couples TRBV19 to TRBJ1-2; D is ambiguous. CDR1 LNHDA and CDR2 SQIVND come from the germline V gene (reference sequence). The CDR3 consists of 15 residues. Trimming removed 5 bases at V and 4 bases at J, with 17 bases between. The CDR3 DNA reads TGTGCCAGTAGTGCCGCCCCGAGCAGCATCTATGGCTACACCTTC. Translating gives CASSAAPSSIYGYTF.

The rearrangement uses TRBV6-5 and TRBJ2-7, with no clear D. The CDR3 extends over 12 amino acids. The V end was cut by 4 bases, the J end by 10 bases, with 14 bases between. In germline, CDR1 is MNHEY, CDR2 SVGAGI. The CDR3 DNA reads TGTGCCAGCAGTTCCGGATTTCCGGAACAGTACTTC. Residues: CASSSGFPEQYF.

The chain is built from TRBV11-2 and TRBJ1-4, with TRBD1 matching over 10 bases. The germline gives CDR1 SGHAT, CDR2 FQNNGV. There are 14 residues in the CDR3. The V and J ends lost 5 bases and 8 bases, in that order; junction bases with no gene match: 5. CDR3 nucleotides: TGTGCCAGCAGCCCCGGGACAGGGGCCGAAAAACTGTTTTTT. Its protein is CASSPGTGAEKLFF.

The chain joins TRBV27 to TRBJ1-1, with D perhaps matching TRBD1 (6 bases). The CDR3 has 13 amino acids. Trimming removed 2 bases from V and 4 bases from J, with 8 bases in between. Germline lookup yields CDR1 MNHEY and CDR2 SMNVEV (reference sequence). This CDR3 is CASSLRGSTEAFF. The CDR3 DNA reads TGTGCCAGCAGTTTAAGGGGGAGCACTGAAGCTTTCTTT.

V is TRBV7-2 and J is TRBJ1-6; 7 bases match TRBD1. Germline V lookup: CDR1 SGHTA, CDR2 FQGNSA. V lost 6 bases to trimming and J lost 2 bases; unmatched junction nucleotides: 7. The CDR3 spans 16 residues. The CDR3 DNA is TGTGCCAGCAGTCTTACAGGGGAGCCCTATAATTCACCCCTCCACTTT. This encodes CASSLTGEPYNSPLHF.

The V call is TRBV5-6, the J call TRBJ2-5; 10 bases fit TRBD1. Germline V lookup: CDR1 SGHDT, CDR2 YYEEEE. The V segment lost 4 bases and the J segment 0 bases; nucleotides outside the gene matches: 6. The CDR3 has 16 residues. The CDR3 sequence is CASSNSDRGYQETQYF. The DNA for the CDR3 is TGTGCCAGCAGCAACTCGGACAGGGGGTACCAAGAGACCCAGTACTTC.

The chain couples TRBV9 to TRBJ2-1, with 14 positions matching TRBD2. After removal of 4 bases from V and 1 base from J, the junction contained 4 bases not matched to a gene. Germline-derived CDR1 and CDR2 are SGDLS and YYNGEE. This CDR3 region has 17 residues. The CDR3 DNA reads as TGTGCCAGCAGCCTACGGACTAGCGGGGGGTCCTACAATGAGCAGTTCTTC. Protein product: CASSLRTSGGSYNEQFF.

This clone occurred once. V gene TRBV4-3 combines with J gene TRBJ1-5; no clear D. Per the germline V gene, CDR1 is LGHNA and CDR2 is YSLEER. V lost 1 base and J 5 bases, leaving 12 bases between the germline ends. This CDR3 spans 15 amino acids. The CDR3 here is CASSQVWTGDQPQHF. CDR3 nucleotide sequence: TGCGCCAGCAGCCAAGTTTGGACGGGTGATCAGCCCCAGCATTTT.

V usage is TRBV18 and J usage is TRBJ1-1; unclear D gene. V was pared by 4 bases and J by 0 bases, with 15 bases between. In germline, CDR1 is KGHSH, CDR2 LQKENI. This CDR3 is built from 16 residues. The CDR3 sequence is CASSRTNGLMNTEAFF. Here the CDR3 DNA reads TGTGCCAGCTCACGGACTAATGGACTCATGAACACTGAAGCTTTCTTT.

CDR3 coding DNA: TGTGCCAGCAGCTTAGGACAGGGCGTCGCCACTGAAGCTTTCTTT. It codes for CASSLGQGVATEAFF. The chain employs TRBV7-9 and TRBJ1-1, with 7 positions matching TRBD1. Losses at the gene ends were 1 base for V and 4 bases for J; bases not matched to a gene: 6. From germline, CDR1 is SEHNR and CDR2 FQNEAQ (reference sequence). This CDR3 contains 15 residues.

In its sample, this clone was seen once. This chain uses TRBV7-2 with TRBJ2-2; a possible D gene is TRBD2 (6 bases). Per germline, CDR1 SGHTA and CDR2 FQGNSA. V was pared by 8 bases and J by 3 bases, with 13 bases between. CDR3 size: 14 residues. Written as DNA, the CDR3 is TGTGCCAGCGGGGAGCGGGCTGACACCGGGGAGCTGTTTTTT. This sequence encodes CASGERADTGELFF. Full variable domain (remainder filled in from reference TRBV7-2 and TRBJ2-2): GAGVSQSPSNKVTEKGKDVELRCDPISGHTALYWYRQSLGQGLEFLIYFQGNSAPDKSGLPSDRFSAERTGGSVSTLTIQRTQQEDSAVYLCASGERADTGELFFGEGSRLTVL.

V is TRBV4-3 and J is TRBJ2-2; D may match TRBD1 or TRBD2 (5 bases each). The CDR3 consists of 18 residues. The germline V and J ends were trimmed by 0 bases and 4 bases, with 18 bases remaining between them. Germline CDR1 reads LGHNA; CDR2 reads YSLEER. CDR3 amino acids: CASSQESGPGTATGELFF. CDR3 nucleotide sequence: TGCGCCAGCAGCCAAGAATCAGGGCCAGGGACGGCCACCGGGGAGCTGTTTTTT.

V is TRBV3-1 (or the pseudogene TRBV3-2) and J is TRBJ2-5; weak D call: TRBD2 (6 bases). Germline V gene data show CDR1 as LGHDT and CDR2 as YNNKEL (reference sequence). Trimming pared 4 bases from V and 4 bases from J, leaving 13 bases between. This CDR3 has 14 residues. CDR3 region: CASSPSGRRETQYF. The DNA of the CDR3 is TGTGCCAGCAGCCCCAGCGGGCGGCGAGAGACCCAGTACTTC.

In DNA form, the CDR3 reads TGTGCCAGCAGCCCGGCCCGAGGCTCTGGAAACACCATATATTTT. Its translation: CASSPARGSGNTIYF. The rearrangement uses TRBV5-4 and TRBJ1-3; D ambiguous. The CDR3 sequence is 15 residues long. CDR1 is SGHNT and CDR2 is YYREEE in the germline V gene (reference sequence). V was cut by 4 bases and J by 0 bases, with 11 bases left in between.

The V gene is TRBV11-2, the J gene TRBJ2-3, with 10 bases lining up with TRBD1. The CDR3 covers 14 residues. Germline V gives CDR1 SGHAT, CDR2 FQNNGV. J lost 5 bases, V lost 1 base, and 0 bases had no gene match. This CDR3 is CASSLGTGGDTQYF. The DNA of the CDR3 is TGTGCCAGCAGCTTAGGGACAGGGGGAGATACGCAGTATTTT.

The chain combines TRBV7-9 with TRBJ1-1; D gene unclear. Trimming left V 4 bases short and J 4 bases short, with 10 bases between. CDR3 length: 13 residues. Germline-derived CDR1 and CDR2 are SEHNR and FQNEAQ (reference sequence). The CDR3: CASSSSRGTEAFF. In DNA form, the CDR3 reads TGTGCCAGCAGCTCCTCCCGGGGCACTGAAGCTTTCTTT.